The sequence of this T cell receptor beta chain was determined in a study of blood T cell repertoires in COVID-19. Study-level background: The cDNA or gDNA used as material had been derived from T cells, B-cell-depleted T cells, or PBMCs.

V shed 5 bases and J 2 bases; nucleotides not matched to a gene: 6. Germline CDR1 reads MDHEN; CDR2 reads SYDVKM. CDR3 length: 15 amino acids. The protocol was immunoSEQ multiplex PCR, while the TCRdb copy is restricted to in-frame clones and leaves out a portion. The sample consists of approximately 250,000 clones, around 90% of them appearing once. The study drew participants aged about 18 to 89 years from 24 US areas. The source is a woman aged 25 to 39 with acute COVID-19. The sequencing input was PBMCs or T cells enriched from blood (not recorded which). The chain employs TRBV28 and TRBJ2-3; TRBD1 matches at 8 bases. In DNA, the CDR3 is TGTGCCAGCAGTCCTCGGACAGGGTCCACAGATACGCAGTATTTT. It yields the protein CASSPRTGSTDTQYF.